The 17 T cell receptor beta chains presented below share a single source sample, sequenced in a study of OX40 agonist ivuxolimab in advanced cancers. This table comes from immunoSEQ multiplex PCR, and its TCRdb copy is limited to in-frame clones, with some not included. Of 65,000 to 70,000 clones detected, roughly nine tenths appear once; the ten largest clones hold roughly 2.5%. This specimen was CD4+ or CD8+ T cells sorted from blood, taken in a trial of the OX40 agonist ivuxolimab. Receptors were obtained from an adult with an advanced solid tumor such as melanoma, head and neck, liver or kidney cancer.

The chain links TRBV18 to TRBJ2-5; 9 bases fit TRBD1. CDR3 length: 13 amino acids. From germline, CDR1 is KGHSH and CDR2 LQKENI. With 5 bases clipped from V and 5 bases from J, the junction kept 3 bases outside the gene matches. CDR3 nucleotides: TGTGCCAGCTCAATCGGACAGGGGGAGACCCAGTACTTC. Translation: CASSIGQGETQYF. Filled out from reference TRBV18 and TRBJ2-5, the complete variable domain reads NAGVMQNPRHLVRRRGQEARLRCSPMKGHSHVYWYRQLPEEGLKFMVYLQKENIIDESGMPKERFSAEFPKEGPSILRIQQVVRGDSAAYFCASSIGQGETQYFGPGTRLLVL.

The chain has TRBV5-1 and TRBJ2-3; 8 nucleotides agree with TRBD1. Per germline, CDR1 SGHRS and CDR2 YFSETQ. The CDR3 has 14 amino acids. V trimming: 4 bases; J trimming: 5 bases; junction bases outside the gene matches: 6. The DNA for the CDR3 is TGCGCCAGCAGCCTCGGACAGGGAGGAGATACGCAGTATTTT. Protein sequence: CASSLGQGGDTQYF.

The chain combines TRBV7-3 with TRBJ1-1; possible D gene TRBD1, 6 bases. Germline V gene sequence: CDR1 SGHTA, CDR2 FQGTGA. The CDR3 has 14 residues. With 5 bases removed from V and 8 bases from J, the gap between germline ends came to 18 bases. CDR3 sequence (DNA): TGTGCCAGCAGCGCCCGACAGGATTCCCCAGAAGCTTTCTTT. Its translation is CASSARQDSPEAFF.

The genes are TRBV7-2 and TRBJ1-2; D gene unclear. Germline-derived CDR1 and CDR2 are SGHTA and FQGNSA. The CDR3 sequence is 12 residues long. Trimming removed 1 base from V and 5 bases from J, with 5 bases in between. CDR3 amino acids: CASSLGRYGYTF. CDR3 DNA: TGTGCCAGCAGCTTAGGTCGTTATGGCTACACCTTC. The whole variable domain, remainder taken from reference TRBV7-2 and TRBJ1-2, is GAGVSQSPSNKVTEKGKDVELRCDPISGHTALYWYRQSLGQGLEFLIYFQGNSAPDKSGLPSDRFSAERTGGSVSTLTIQRTQQEDSAVYLCASSLGRYGYTFGSGTRLTVV.

The chain employs TRBV30 and TRBJ2-3; 8 positions agree with TRBD2. Germline V gene data show CDR1 as GTSNPN and CDR2 as SVGIG (reference sequence). Trimming took 2 bases from V and 0 from J; bases not matched to a gene: 4. The CDR3 length is 15 residues. The chain's CDR3 is CAWSRGGSSTDTQYF. CDR3 sequence (DNA): TGTGCCTGGAGTCGGGGGGGGTCGAGCACAGATACGCAGTATTTT.

V usage is TRBV27 and J usage is TRBJ2-3; 7 nucleotides agree with TRBD1. This CDR3 comprises 14 residues. Germline V gene sequence: CDR1 MNHEY, CDR2 SMNVEV (reference sequence). Trimming at V came to 4 bases and at J to 9 bases, leaving 10 bases not matched to a gene. The CDR3 loop is CASSSGQDLGTQYF. CDR3 nucleotides: TGTGCCAGCAGTTCCGGACAGGACCTAGGGACGCAGTATTTT.

The chain couples TRBV19 to TRBJ1-3, with D unresolved. Germline V gives CDR1 LNHDA, CDR2 SQIVND (reference sequence). V lost 0 bases to trimming and J lost 1 base, with 10 bases between them. This CDR3 comprises 16 residues. CDR3 DNA: TGTGCCAGTAGTATAGATCTACAGTCATCTGGAAACACCATATATTTT. Protein product: CASSIDLQSSGNTIYF.

The chain carries TRBV30 and TRBJ1-1; the D gene is possibly TRBD1 (5 bases). Per the germline V gene, CDR1 is GTSNPN and CDR2 is SVGIG (reference sequence). The V end was cut by 4 bases, the J end by 6 bases, with 12 bases between. The CDR3 spans 12 residues. CDR3 loop: CAWNGVGAEAFF. The CDR3 coding sequence is TGTGCCTGGAATGGGGTGGGGGCTGAAGCTTTCTTT. The full variable domain, in which reference TRBV30 and TRBJ1-1 provide the parts outside the CDR3, is SQTIHQWPATLVQPVGSPLSLECTVEGTSNPNLYWYRQAAGRGLQLLFYSVGIGQISSEVPQNLSASRPQDRQFILSSKKLLLSDSGFYLCAWNGVGAEAFFGQGTRLTVV.

This rearrangement joins TRBV5-8 to TRBJ1-5; TRBD1 agrees at 10 bases. The CDR3 has 16 residues. V lost 3 bases and J lost 7; bases outside the gene matches: 10. The germline V gene has CDR1 SGHTS and CDR2 YDEGEE. CDR3 sequence reads: CASSWGGTGVYQPQHF. CDR3 nucleotide sequence: TGTGCCAGCAGCTGGGGGGGGACAGGGGTATACCAGCCCCAGCATTTT.

This clone was observed at least ten times. Here the CDR3 reads CASSLAAPPLHF. The CDR3 region has the DNA TGTGCCAGCAGCTTAGCAGCCCCACCCCTCCACTTT. The V gene is TRBV7-2, the J gene TRBJ1-6; D uncertain. The CDR3 totals 12 residues. Trimming took 0 bases from V and 11 from J, leaving 5 bases between them. Germline CDR1 SGHTA, CDR2 FQGNSA. Filled out from reference TRBV7-2 and TRBJ1-6, the complete variable domain reads GAGVSQSPSNKVTEKGKDVELRCDPISGHTALYWYRQSLGQGLEFLIYFQGNSAPDKSGLPSDRFSAERTGGSVSTLTIQRTQQEDSAVYLCASSLAAPPLHFGNGTRLTVT.

The chain combines TRBV2 with TRBJ1-2; a weak D match, TRBD1 (6 bases). The germline V and J ends were trimmed by 6 bases and 5 bases, with 19 bases remaining between them. The germline CDR1 and CDR2 sequences are SNHLY and FYNNEI. This CDR3 is 15 amino acids long. CDR3 residues: CASRGTSPGNYGYTF. CDR3 nucleotides: TGTGCCAGCAGAGGGACATCTCCCGGGAATTATGGCTACACCTTC.

The genes are TRBV7-2 and TRBJ2-5, with D maybe TRBD2 (6 bases). V lost 0 bases and J lost 5, with 16 bases in between. Germline loops: CDR1 SGHTA, CDR2 FQGNSA. The CDR3 extends over 16 amino acids. The CDR3 DNA reads TGTGCCAGCAGCTTAGCGGGGATACGGGGGAGGGAGACCCAGTACTTC. Its protein product is CASSLAGIRGRETQYF. Together with reference TRBV7-2 and TRBJ2-5, the CDR3 gives the full variable domain: GAGVSQSPSNKVTEKGKDVELRCDPISGHTALYWYRQSLGQGLEFLIYFQGNSAPDKSGLPSDRFSAERTGGSVSTLTIQRTQQEDSAVYLCASSLAGIRGRETQYFGPGTRLLVL.

The gene calls are TRBV27 and TRBJ2-7; 8 nucleotides align to TRBD1. V gave up 5 bases and J gave up 8 bases; unmatched junction bases: 11. This CDR3 spans 14 amino acids. Looked up from germline, CDR1 is MNHEY and CDR2 is SMNVEV (reference sequence). The CDR3 DNA follows: TGTGCCAGCAGTCCGGACAGGGTAAGGGACAAGCAGTACTTC. Translation: CASSPDRVRDKQYF.

This clone appeared a few times. The chain recombines TRBV7-7 with TRBJ2-5; the match to TRBD1 covers 7 bases. CDR1 and CDR2 (germline): SSHAT, FNYEAQ (reference sequence). The CDR3 totals 14 residues. V gave up 4 bases and J gave up 2 bases; unmatched junction bases: 4. The CDR3 region has the DNA TGTGCCAGCAGCTCAATGACAGGGCAAGAGACCCAGTACTTC. Translating it yields CASSSMTGQETQYF.

In DNA form, the CDR3 reads TGTGCCAGCACCAGGGATATGTCTAACTATGGCTACACCTTC. Encoded protein: CASTRDMSNYGYTF. The J gene is TRBJ1-2, the V gene TRBV2; D is possibly TRBD1 (5 bases). CDR1 and CDR2 (germline): SNHLY, FYNNEI. This CDR3 has 14 amino acids. V was cut by 7 bases and J by 0 bases, with 12 bases left in between.

The V and J genes are TRBV10-3 and TRBJ2-2, with a weak D call TRBD1 (5 bases). Germline CDR1 reads ENHRY; CDR2 reads SYGVKD. CDR3 length: 15 residues. V lost 2 bases and J lost 6, with 13 bases in between. This CDR3 reads CAISEAQIGAGELFF. For the CDR3, the DNA is TGTGCCATCAGTGAGGCACAAATAGGGGCCGGGGAGCTGTTTTTT.

DNA for the CDR3: TGTGCCAGCAGCTCTGGCTGGACAGATAATTCACCCCTCCACTTT. It yields the protein CASSSGWTDNSPLHF. This chain joins TRBV7-9 and TRBJ1-6; maybe TRBD1 (6 bases). CDR1 and CDR2 (germline): SEHNR, FQNEAQ (reference sequence). The CDR3 contains 15 residues. The V and J ends lost 4 bases and 5 bases respectively, with 12 bases between them.